The 8 T cell receptor beta chains reported below all come from one sample, sequenced in a study of T cell changes during pregnancy in multiple sclerosis. Libraries were prepared by immunoSEQ multiplex PCR; TCRdb keeps only in-frame clonotypes and omits some of them. The table has about 74,000 clones, 92% seen once; the top ten hold roughly 3.3%. Sequenced material: peripheral blood, taken after pregnancy. These TCRs come from a female donor in good health, enrolled as a control in a pregnancy study.

The V call is TRBV7-8, the J call TRBJ1-4; TRBD1 might be the D (6 bases). V was trimmed by 6 bases and J by 5 bases, leaving 16 bases between them. The CDR3 has 15 residues. Germline V gene lookup returns CDR1 SGHVS and CDR2 FQNEAQ. This CDR3 reads CASSRQTGQNEKLFF. CDR3 nucleotides: TGTGCCAGCAGTCGCCAGACAGGACAGAATGAAAAACTGTTTTTT.

The V and J genes are TRBV30 and TRBJ1-2; maybe TRBD1 (5 bases). The germline V gene has CDR1 GTSNPN and CDR2 SVGIG (reference sequence). The CDR3 covers 14 residues. V was cut by 2 bases and J by 8 bases, with 18 bases left in between. The CDR3 is CAWSPGLRAYGYTF. The CDR3 DNA is TGTGCCTGGAGTCCAGGGCTCAGGGCCTACGGCTACACCTTC.

V gene TRBV2 combines with J gene TRBJ1-6; D ambiguous. CDR3 length: 13 amino acids. CDR1 is SNHLY, CDR2 FYNNEI, per germline. V dropped 4 bases and J dropped 6 bases, with 7 bases sitting between them. CDR3 residues: CASSVGSNSPLHF. In DNA form, the CDR3 reads TGTGCCAGCAGTGTTGGCAGTAATTCACCCCTCCACTTT.

A note on this clone: At one boundary the junction diverges from the germline segment, which might be a read error. The rearrangement joins TRBV2 to TRBJ1-5, with 9 bases fitting TRBD1. Germline V gene data show CDR1 as SNHLY and CDR2 as FYNNEI. The CDR3 extends over 15 amino acids. Written as DNA, the CDR3 is TGTGCCAGCAGTCAGGGACAGGGAAGCAACCAGCCCCAGCATTTT. Translating gives CASSQGQGSNQPQHF.

The V and J genes are TRBV5-5 and TRBJ1-1; the D gene is possibly TRBD1 (5 bases). This CDR3 contains 12 residues. Trimming stripped 1 base from V and 7 bases from J, with 8 bases between. In germline, CDR1 is SGHKS, CDR2 YYEKEE (reference sequence). CDR3 loop: CASSLRGGEAFF. In DNA form, the CDR3 reads TGTGCCAGCAGCTTGCGGGGGGGTGAAGCTTTCTTT.

The rearrangement joins TRBV6-5 to TRBJ2-1; TRBD2 agrees at 12 bases. In germline, CDR1 is MNHEY, CDR2 SVGAGI. The CDR3 consists of 15 residues. Trimming took 5 bases from V and 7 from J; bases not matched to a gene: 6. The CDR3 DNA reads as TGTGCCAGCAGTAACAGACTAGCGGGAGCGAATGAGCAGTTCTTC. It codes for CASSNRLAGANEQFF.

This clone has only one observation. Other DNA sequences of this sample code for an identical CDR3. The gene calls are TRBV5-1 and TRBJ2-7; TRBD1 is a possible D gene (5 bases). Trimming removed 0 bases at V and 4 bases at J, with 8 bases between. The CDR3 length is 13 residues. Germline values: CDR1 SGHRS, CDR2 YFSETQ. The CDR3 here is CASSLGQKYEQYF. The CDR3 region has the DNA TGCGCCAGCAGCTTGGGACAGAAATACGAGCAGTACTTC.

This clone was recorded only once. This sequence joins TRBV5-1 and TRBJ2-5; TRBD2 is a possible D gene (6 bases). CDR3 length: 18 amino acids. The V end lost 0 bases, the J end lost 5 bases, and 23 bases lay between the germline ends. CDR1 SGHRS and CDR2 YFSETQ come from the germline V gene. The CDR3 spells CASSLGAKWTTQDETQYF. Here the CDR3 DNA reads TGCGCCAGCAGCTTGGGGGCCAAGTGGACTACCCAAGATGAGACCCAGTACTTC. Full variable domain (rest looked up from reference TRBV5-1 and TRBJ2-5): KAGVTQTPRYLIKTRGQQVTLSCSPISGHRSVSWYQQTPGQGLQFLFEYFSETQRNKGNFPGRFSGRQFSNSRSEMNVSTLELGDSALYLCASSLGAKWTTQDETQYFGPGTRLLVL.